This entry lists 5 T cell receptor beta chains sequenced from one sample in a study of T cell responses to AZD1222 COVID-19 vaccine listed by TCRdb under 2021. Receptors were amplified or captured by the immunoSEQ multiplex PCR assay. TCRdb took this table from immuneACCESS and kept in-frame rearrangements with V and J called. Such tables lack part of the clones; where checked against another copy, unresolved V genes explain under half of the gap, and the rest is unexplained. The sample includes more than 85,000 clones, with around 87% observed a single time. The top ten clonotypes cover 4.4% of the sample. Reading the label with the study, this specimen's time point is: about 28 days (+/-7) after the second vaccine dose. Sample: peripheral blood, taken 28 days after the second AZD1222 dose. These receptor sequences come from an adult who received the AZD1222 COVID-19 vaccine.

This chain uses TRBV5-1 with TRBJ1-2; 8 positions agree with TRBD1. J lost 7 bases, V lost 5 bases, and 4 bases had no gene match. The CDR3 totals 12 residues. CDR1 and CDR2 from the germline V gene are SGHRS and YFSETQ. The CDR3 sequence: CASRPGTGGYTF. Here the CDR3 DNA reads TGCGCCAGCAGGCCCGGGACAGGTGGCTACACCTTC.

The chain uses TRBV6-5 and TRBJ2-7; maybe TRBD1 (5 bases). The CDR3 consists of 15 residues. V dropped 1 base and J dropped 1 base, with 11 bases sitting between them. Germline assignment: CDR1 MNHEY and CDR2 SVGAGI. The DNA of the CDR3 is TGTGCCAGCAGTTACTTTTCAGGGCTTTCCTACGAGCAGTACTTC. Amino acid sequence: CASSYFSGLSYEQYF.

The V gene is TRBV19, the J gene TRBJ1-2; TRBD1 agrees at 10 bases. The ends lost 7 bases at V and 4 bases at J; junction bases unmatched: 9. Germline V CDR1 and CDR2: LNHDA, SQIVND (reference sequence). The CDR3 runs 15 residues. CDR3 amino acids: CASTPGTGESYGYTF. DNA of the CDR3: TGTGCCAGTACCCCCGGGACAGGGGAGAGCTATGGCTACACCTTC. Based on the CDR3 plus reference TRBV19 and TRBJ1-2, the full variable domain is DGGITQSPKYLFRKEGQNVTLSCEQNLNHDAMYWYRQDPGQGLRLIYYSQIVNDFQKGDIAEGYSVSREKKESFPLTVTSAQKNPTAFYLCASTPGTGESYGYTFGSGTRLTVV.

The J gene is TRBJ2-3, the V gene TRBV20-1; D remains unclear. The CDR3 contains 13 residues. Germline V lookup: CDR1 DFQATT, CDR2 SNEGSKA (reference sequence). V lost 3 bases and J lost 2, with 9 bases in between. CDR3 amino acids: CSASRLFTDTQYF. CDR3 DNA sequence: TGCAGTGCTAGTAGGTTGTTCACAGATACGCAGTATTTT.

The chain has TRBV6-4 and TRBJ1-5; TRBD1 aligns across 9 bases. CDR1 and CDR2 (germline): MRHNA, SNTAGT. V was clipped by 0 bases and J by 0 bases; unmatched bases: 12. CDR3 length: 20 amino acids. For the CDR3, the DNA is TGTGCCAGCAGTGACTCAGTACAGGGGGCGACAACCTATAGCAATCAGCCCCAGCATTTT. As protein: CASSDSVQGATTYSNQPQHF.